These T cell receptor beta chains were read from a single sample in a study of blood T cell repertoires in COVID-19. Repertoires were generated with immunoSEQ multiplex PCR, while TCRdb's copy carries only in-frame clones and drops some. The sample includes 280,000 or so clones, approximately 90% of them seen just once. The sequenced sample consisted of peripheral blood. These receptors all stem from a woman aged 55-75 years with acute or convalescent COVID-19. The CDR3 runs from the conserved cysteine through the conserved F or W. The D gene is left open where the match is weak. Not every row has a clone size; where given, it reads once, few, many or a size class.

D | J | size | V | CDR3 | DNA
NA | TRBJ1-3 | NA | TRBV11-1 | CASSQQGFGNTIYF | TGTGCCAGCAGCCAACAGGGATTTGGAAACACCATATATTTT
NA | TRBJ2-7 | NA | TRBV10-3 | CAMASREAYEQYF | TGTGCCATGGCCTCCAGGGAGGCCTACGAGCAGTACTTC
TRBD1 | TRBJ2-1 | NA | TRBV27 | CASSFRGSDRGLFSYNEQFF | TGTGCCAGCAGTTTTAGGGGGTCGGACAGGGGATTATTCTCCTACAATGAGCAGTTCTTC
TRBD2 | TRBJ2-1 | once | TRBV29-1 | CSVAPSGLYNEQFF | TGCAGCGTTGCCCCTAGCGGGCTGTACAATGAGCAGTTCTTC
NA | TRBJ2-2 | NA | TRBV19 | CASIKGAPPNTGELFF | TGTGCCAGTATCAAAGGGGCACCTCCAAACACCGGGGAGCTGTTTTTT
NA | TRBJ1-1 | NA | TRBV28 | CASSPRGGTEAFF | TGTGCCAGCAGTCCCCGGGGGGGGACTGAAGCTTTCTTT
TRBD2 | TRBJ2-3 | NA | TRBV3-1/TRBV3-2 | CASSLRINSGGAGDTQYF | TGTGCCAGCAGCCTCAGAATTAATAGCGGGGGGGCTGGAGATACGCAGTATTTT
NA | TRBJ2-6 | NA | TRBV19 | CASILGRGSGANVLTF | TGTGCCAGTATACTTGGAAGAGGCTCTGGGGCCAACGTCCTGACTTTC
NA | TRBJ2-7 | NA | TRBV14 | CASSQDWTREVEQYF | TGTGCCAGCAGCCAAGATTGGACCAGGGAGGTCGAGCAGTACTTC
TRBD1 | TRBJ1-6 | NA | TRBV6-2/TRBV6-3 | CASSYRDRDLIYNSPLHF | TGTGCCAGCAGTTACCGGGACAGGGACCTTATTTATAATTCACCCCTCCACTTT
NA | TRBJ1-6 | NA | TRBV3-1/TRBV3-2 | CASRGGSYNSPLHF | TGTGCCAGCAGAGGGGGTAGCTATAATTCACCCCTCCACTTT
TRBD2 | TRBJ2-2 | NA | TRBV28 | CASRWGGNTGELFF | TGTGCCAGCAGGTGGGGGGGGAACACCGGGGAGCTGTTTTTT
TRBD1 | TRBJ1-1 | NA | TRBV19 | CASSPGTGGRNTEAFF | TGTGCCAGTAGTCCCGGGACAGGGGGCAGGAACACTGAAGCTTTCTTT
TRBD1 | TRBJ1-1 | NA | TRBV3-1/TRBV3-2 | CASSREGAVVTEAFF | TGTGCCAGCAGCCGCGAGGGGGCGGTAGTCACTGAAGCTTTCTTT
TRBD1 | TRBJ2-7 | NA | TRBV9 | CASSPRTGGYYEQYF | TGTGCCAGCAGCCCGAGGACAGGGGGTTACTACGAGCAGTACTTC
TRBD1 | TRBJ1-4 | NA | TRBV10-3 | CATWQGAQGEKLFF | TGTGCCACATGGCAGGGGGCGCAAGGTGAAAAACTGTTTTTT
NA | TRBJ2-5 | NA | TRBV7-7 | CASSSGQLRETQYF | TGTGCTAGCAGCTCCGGACAGCTCCGGGAGACCCAGTACTTC
TRBD2 | TRBJ2-7 | NA | TRBV11-2 | CASRRISGTSGSRLGEQYF | TGTGCCAGCAGACGTATTTCCGGGACTAGCGGGAGCCGTCTCGGCGAGCAGTACTTC
NA | TRBJ1-1 | few | TRBV4-1 | CASSFRQDSNTEAFF | TGCGCCAGCAGCTTCAGACAGGATAGTAACACTGAAGCTTTCTTT
TRBD1 | TRBJ1-2 | NA | TRBV29-1 | CSVENRGEYGYTF | TGCAGCGTTGAGAACAGGGGGGAATATGGCTACACCTTC
TRBD2 | TRBJ2-5 | NA | TRBV2 | CASSEARLAGGSEETQYF | TGTGCCAGCAGTGAAGCGCGGTTAGCGGGGGGCTCTGAAGAGACCCAGTACTTC
TRBD2 | TRBJ2-7 | NA | TRBV10-3 | CAISGTSGGSYEQYF | TGTGCCATCAGTGGGACTAGCGGGGGGTCCTACGAGCAGTACTTC
NA | TRBJ1-4 | NA | TRBV7-9 | CASGGDRIKTNEKLFF | TGTGCGTCCGGAGGTGACCGGATTAAAACTAATGAAAAACTGTTTTTT
TRBD2 | TRBJ2-1 | NA | TRBV11-2 | CASSLEGLAVYNEQFF | TGTGCCAGCAGCTTAGAGGGACTAGCGGTCTACAATGAGCAGTTCTTC
NA | TRBJ1-6 | NA | TRBV6-4 | CASSPRGDSYNSPLHF | TGTGCCAGCAGCCCCCGGGGAGACTCCTATAATTCACCCCTCCACTTT
TRBD2 | TRBJ2-2 | NA | TRBV5-1 | CASSLSFSGAKTGELFF | TGCGCCAGCAGCCTATCCTTTAGCGGGGCCAAAACCGGGGAGCTGTTTTTT
TRBD2 | TRBJ2-4 | NA | TRBV4-3 | CASSQARGGLNIQYF | TGCGCCAGCAGCCAAGCTCGGGGGGGTTTAAACATTCAGTACTTC
TRBD1 | TRBJ2-7 | NA | TRBV19 | CASSPRTGQSWEQYF | TGTGCCAGTAGTCCCCGGACAGGGCAGTCCTGGGAGCAGTACTTC
NA | TRBJ2-3 | NA | TRBV25-1 | CASSEEGVQLGTQYF | TGTGCCAGCAGTGAAGAGGGGGTGCAGTTGGGTACGCAGTATTTT
NA | TRBJ1-1 | NA | TRBV19 | CASSRTENTEAFF | TGTGCCAGTAGTCGGACAGAGAACACTGAAGCTTTCTTT
TRBD1 | TRBJ2-7 | NA | TRBV10-2 | CAYRGHEQYF | TGCGCGTACAGGGGGCACGAGCAGTACTTC
TRBD1 | TRBJ2-7 | NA | TRBV12-5 | CASAKDRLYEQYF | TGTGCTAGTGCCAAGGACAGGCTCTACGAGCAGTACTTC
TRBD1 | TRBJ2-1 | NA | TRBV19 | CASSPRQGTYNEQFF | TGTGCCAGTAGTCCTCGACAGGGGACCTACAATGAGCAGTTCTTC